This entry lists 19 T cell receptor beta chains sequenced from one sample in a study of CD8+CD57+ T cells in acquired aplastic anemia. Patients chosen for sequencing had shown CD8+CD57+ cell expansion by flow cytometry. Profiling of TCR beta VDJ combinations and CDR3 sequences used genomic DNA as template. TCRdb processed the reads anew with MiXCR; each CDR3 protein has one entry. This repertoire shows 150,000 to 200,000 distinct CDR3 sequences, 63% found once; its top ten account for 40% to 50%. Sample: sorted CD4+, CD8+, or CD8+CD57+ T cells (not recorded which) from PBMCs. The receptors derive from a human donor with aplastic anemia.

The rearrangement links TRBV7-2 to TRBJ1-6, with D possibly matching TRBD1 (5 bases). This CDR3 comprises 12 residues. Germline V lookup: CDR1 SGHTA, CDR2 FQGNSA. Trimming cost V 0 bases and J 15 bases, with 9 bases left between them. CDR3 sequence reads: CASSLAGVRLHF. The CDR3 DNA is TGTGCCAGCAGCTTAGCGGGGGTTCGCCTCCACTTT.

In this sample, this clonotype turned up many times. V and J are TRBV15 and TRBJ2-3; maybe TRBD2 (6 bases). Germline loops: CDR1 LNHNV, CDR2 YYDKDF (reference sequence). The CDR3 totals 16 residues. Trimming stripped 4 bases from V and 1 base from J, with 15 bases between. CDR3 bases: TGTGCCACCAGCAAGGCCGGCCCGGGAGGCACAGATACGCAGTATTTT. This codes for CATSKAGPGGTDTQYF.

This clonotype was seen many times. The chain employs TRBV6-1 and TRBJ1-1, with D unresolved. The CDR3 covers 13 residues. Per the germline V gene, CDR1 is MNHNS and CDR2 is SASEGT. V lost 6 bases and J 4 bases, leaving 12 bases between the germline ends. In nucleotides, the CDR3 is TGTGCCAGCAGGTATCAACCGGGCACTGAAGCTTTCTTT. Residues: CASRYQPGTEAFF.

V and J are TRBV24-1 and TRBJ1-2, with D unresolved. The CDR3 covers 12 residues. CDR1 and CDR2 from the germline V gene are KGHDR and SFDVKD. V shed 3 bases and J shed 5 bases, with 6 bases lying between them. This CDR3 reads CATSDGLYGYTF. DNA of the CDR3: TGTGCCACCAGTGATGGCCTGTATGGCTACACCTTC.

The CDR3 DNA is TGCAGTGCTACAACCGACAGCTACGAGCAGTACTTC. This translates into CSATTDSYEQYF. The rearrangement uses TRBV20-1 and TRBJ2-7, with D tentatively TRBD1 (5 bases). V lost 4 bases, J lost 3 bases, and 10 bases lay in between. CDR1 and CDR2 (germline): DFQATT, SNEGSKA (reference sequence). This CDR3 comprises 12 residues.

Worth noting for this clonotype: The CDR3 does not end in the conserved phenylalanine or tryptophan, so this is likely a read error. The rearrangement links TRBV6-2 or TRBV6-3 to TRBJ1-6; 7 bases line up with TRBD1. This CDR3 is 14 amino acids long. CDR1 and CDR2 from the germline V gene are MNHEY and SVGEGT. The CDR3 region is CASGYGQERSPLHI. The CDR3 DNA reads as TGTGCCAGCGGTTACGGACAGGAGCGATCACCCCTCCACATT.

As DNA, the CDR3 is TGTGCCAGCAGCTCGGTAGGGACAGCGAACACTGAAGCTTTCTTT. Residues: CASSSVGTANTEAFF. The rearrangement links TRBV7-2 to TRBJ1-1, with 7 nucleotides matching TRBD1. The ends lost 4 bases at V and 1 base at J; junction bases unmatched: 6. The CDR3 contains 15 residues. Germline V gives CDR1 SGHTA, CDR2 FQGNSA. Full variable domain (outside the CDR3, taken from reference TRBV7-2 and TRBJ1-1): GAGVSQSPSNKVTEKGKDVELRCDPISGHTALYWYRQSLGQGLEFLIYFQGNSAPDKSGLPSDRFSAERTGGSVSTLTIQRTQQEDSAVYLCASSSVGTANTEAFFGQGTRLTVV.

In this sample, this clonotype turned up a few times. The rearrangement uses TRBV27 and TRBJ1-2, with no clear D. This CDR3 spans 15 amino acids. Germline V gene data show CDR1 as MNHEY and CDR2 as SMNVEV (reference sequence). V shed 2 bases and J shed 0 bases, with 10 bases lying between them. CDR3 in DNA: TGTGCCAGCAGTTTAACCACGGGCCCTAACTATGGCTACACCTTC. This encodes CASSLTTGPNYGYTF.

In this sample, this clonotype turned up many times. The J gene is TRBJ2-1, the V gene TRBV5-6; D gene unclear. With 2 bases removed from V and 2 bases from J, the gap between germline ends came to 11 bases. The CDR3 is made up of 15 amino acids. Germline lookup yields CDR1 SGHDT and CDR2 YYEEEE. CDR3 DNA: TGTGCCAGCAGCTTCGGCCAGGCCACCTACAATGAGCAGTTCTTC. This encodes CASSFGQATYNEQFF.

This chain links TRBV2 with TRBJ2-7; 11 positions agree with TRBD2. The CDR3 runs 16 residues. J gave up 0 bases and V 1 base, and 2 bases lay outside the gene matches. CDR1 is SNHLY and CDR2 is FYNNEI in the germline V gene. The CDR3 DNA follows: TGTGCCAGCAGTGAAGAGGGACTAGCGGTCTCCTACGAGCAGTACTTC. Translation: CASSEEGLAVSYEQYF. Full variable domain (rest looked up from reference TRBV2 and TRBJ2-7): EPEVTQTPSHQVTQMGQEVILRCVPISNHLYFYWYRQILGQKVEFLVSFYNNEISEKSEIFDDQFSVERPDGSNFTLKIRSTKLEDSAMYFCASSEEGLAVSYEQYFGPGTRLTVT.

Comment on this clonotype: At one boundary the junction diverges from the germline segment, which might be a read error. The CDR3 coding sequence is TGTGCCAACAGCTTGGCCGGACAGGGGGGCTACGAGCAGTACTTC. This codes for CANSLAGQGGYEQYF. The chain couples TRBV7-2 to TRBJ2-7; TRBD1 agrees at 10 bases. Germline V gene sequence: CDR1 SGHTA, CDR2 FQGNSA. The CDR3 has 15 amino acids.

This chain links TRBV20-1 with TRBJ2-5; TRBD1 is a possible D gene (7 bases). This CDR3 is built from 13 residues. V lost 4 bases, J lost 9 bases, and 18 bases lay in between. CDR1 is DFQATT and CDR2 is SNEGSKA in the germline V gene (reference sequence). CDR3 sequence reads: CSAKRLGGEAQYF. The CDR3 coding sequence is TGCAGTGCTAAAAGACTAGGGGGCGAGGCCCAGTACTTC.

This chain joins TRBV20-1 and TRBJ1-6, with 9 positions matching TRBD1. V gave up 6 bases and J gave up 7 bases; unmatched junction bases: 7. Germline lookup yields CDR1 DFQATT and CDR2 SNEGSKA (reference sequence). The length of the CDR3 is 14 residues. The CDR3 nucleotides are TGCAGTGCGGACTCGGGACAGGGAAATTCACCCCTCCACTTT. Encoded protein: CSADSGQGNSPLHF.

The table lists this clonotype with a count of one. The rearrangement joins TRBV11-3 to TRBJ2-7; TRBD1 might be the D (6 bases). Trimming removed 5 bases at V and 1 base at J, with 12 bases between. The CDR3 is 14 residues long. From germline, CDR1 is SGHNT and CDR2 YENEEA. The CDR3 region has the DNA TGTGCCAGCAGCGCTTACGGACAGTCCTACGAGCAGTACTTC. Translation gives CASSAYGQSYEQYF.

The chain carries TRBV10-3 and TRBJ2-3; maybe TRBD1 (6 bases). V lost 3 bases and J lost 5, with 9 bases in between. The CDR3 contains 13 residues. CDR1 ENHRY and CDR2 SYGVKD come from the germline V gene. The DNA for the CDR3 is TGTGCCATCAGTGAAGGGGGTGTAGATACGCAGTATTTT. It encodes CAISEGGVDTQYF.

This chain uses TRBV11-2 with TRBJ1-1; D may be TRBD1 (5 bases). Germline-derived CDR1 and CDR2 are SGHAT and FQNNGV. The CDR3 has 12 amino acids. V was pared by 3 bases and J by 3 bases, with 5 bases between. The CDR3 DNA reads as TGTGCCAGCAGCTTCAGGGACACTGAAGCTTTCTTT. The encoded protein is CASSFRDTEAFF.

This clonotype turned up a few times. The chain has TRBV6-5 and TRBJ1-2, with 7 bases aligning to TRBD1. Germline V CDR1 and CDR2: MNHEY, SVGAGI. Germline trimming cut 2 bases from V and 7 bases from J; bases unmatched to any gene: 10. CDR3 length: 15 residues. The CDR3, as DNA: TGTGCCAGCAGTTACCTCATGCAGGGGGTTGGTGGCTACACCTTC. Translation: CASSYLMQGVGGYTF.

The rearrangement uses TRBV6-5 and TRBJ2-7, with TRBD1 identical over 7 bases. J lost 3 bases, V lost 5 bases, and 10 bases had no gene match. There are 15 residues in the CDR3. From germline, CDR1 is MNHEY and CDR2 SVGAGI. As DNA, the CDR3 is TGTGCCAGCAGTCCAACGGGGACAGCCGTCTACGAGCAGTACTTC. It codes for CASSPTGTAVYEQYF.

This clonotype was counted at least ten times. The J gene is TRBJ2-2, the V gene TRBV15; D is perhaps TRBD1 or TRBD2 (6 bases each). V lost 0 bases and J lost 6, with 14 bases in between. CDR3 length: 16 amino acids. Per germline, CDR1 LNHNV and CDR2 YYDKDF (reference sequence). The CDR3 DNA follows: TGTGCCACCAGCAGAGAGGAGGGGGTGTTCGCCGGGGAGCTGTTTTTT. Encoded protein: CATSREEGVFAGELFF.